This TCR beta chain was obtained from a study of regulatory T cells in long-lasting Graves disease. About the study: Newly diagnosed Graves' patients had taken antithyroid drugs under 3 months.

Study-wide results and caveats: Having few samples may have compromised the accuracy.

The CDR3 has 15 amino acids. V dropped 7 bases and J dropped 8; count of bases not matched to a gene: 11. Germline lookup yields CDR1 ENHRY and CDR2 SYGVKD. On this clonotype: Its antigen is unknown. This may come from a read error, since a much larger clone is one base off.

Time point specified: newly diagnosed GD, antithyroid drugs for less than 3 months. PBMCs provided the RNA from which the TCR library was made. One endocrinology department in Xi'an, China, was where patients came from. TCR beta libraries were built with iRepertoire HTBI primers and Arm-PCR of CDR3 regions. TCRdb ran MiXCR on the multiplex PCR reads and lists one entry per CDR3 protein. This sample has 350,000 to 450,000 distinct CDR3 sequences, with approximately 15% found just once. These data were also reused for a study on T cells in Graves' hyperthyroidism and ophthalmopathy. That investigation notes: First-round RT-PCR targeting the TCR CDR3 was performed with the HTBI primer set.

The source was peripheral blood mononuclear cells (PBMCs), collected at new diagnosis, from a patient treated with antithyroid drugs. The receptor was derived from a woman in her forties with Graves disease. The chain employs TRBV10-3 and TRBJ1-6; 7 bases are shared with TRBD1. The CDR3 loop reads CAINKDRARDSPLHF. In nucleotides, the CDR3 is TGTGCCATCAACAAAGACAGGGCGAGAGATTCACCCCTCCACTTT.